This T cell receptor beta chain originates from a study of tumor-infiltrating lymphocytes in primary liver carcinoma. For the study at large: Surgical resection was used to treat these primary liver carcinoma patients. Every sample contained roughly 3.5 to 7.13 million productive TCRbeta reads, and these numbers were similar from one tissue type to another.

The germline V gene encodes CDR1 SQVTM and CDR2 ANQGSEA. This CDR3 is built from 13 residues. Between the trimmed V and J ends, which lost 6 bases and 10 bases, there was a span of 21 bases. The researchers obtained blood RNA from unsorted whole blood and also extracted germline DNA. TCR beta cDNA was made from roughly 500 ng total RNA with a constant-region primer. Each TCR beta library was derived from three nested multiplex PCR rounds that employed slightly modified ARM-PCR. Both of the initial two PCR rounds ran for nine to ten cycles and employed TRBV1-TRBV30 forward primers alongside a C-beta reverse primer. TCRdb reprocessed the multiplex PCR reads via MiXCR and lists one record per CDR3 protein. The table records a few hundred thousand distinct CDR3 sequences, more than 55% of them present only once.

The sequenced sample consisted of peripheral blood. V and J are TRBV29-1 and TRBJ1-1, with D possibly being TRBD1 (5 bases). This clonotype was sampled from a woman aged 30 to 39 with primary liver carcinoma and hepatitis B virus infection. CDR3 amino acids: CSVTRTGVVAAFF. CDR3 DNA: TGCAGCGTCACCCGGACGGGGGTCGTGGCAGCTTTCTTT.